This TCR beta chain was obtained from a study of blood T cells in healthy people across ages. Study-level results: A greater number of naive CD4+ cells and higher diversity distinguished long-lived donors from aged donors. Age advanced and TCR beta diversity per million T cells fell, roughly linearly.

Every participating donor contributed roughly 10 milliliters of peripheral blood through a draw. This CDR3 region has 17 residues. The ends were cut back, 4 bases at V and 1 base at J, with 17 bases in the middle. CDR1 and CDR2 from the germline V gene are SGHTA and FQGNSA. Remarks on this clonotype: The antigen is undetermined.

Then a second PCR, running about 6 to 12 cycles, was carried out with a sample-barcoded 5' primer and a J-beta primer mix. TCRdb reanalysed the 5' RACE reads using MiXCR and keeps one entry per CDR3 protein. Among some 670,000 distinct CDR3 sequences, under 65% were seen once, and the ten largest hold roughly 12%. The clonotype was recovered from a woman aged 80 or over in good health. This chain uses TRBV7-2 with TRBJ2-1; weak D call: TRBD1 (6 bases). Sequencing used blood. CDR3 nucleotide sequence: TGTGCCAGCAGCTCTACGGTCCAGGGGCGGTCCTACAATGAGCAGTTCTTC. It is translated as CASSSTVQGRSYNEQFF.